The 30 T cell receptor beta chains presented below share a single source sample, sequenced in a study of blood T cell repertoires in COVID-19. Measured with immunoSEQ multiplex PCR; TCRdb has only the in-frame clones, and not every one. Here the sample spans roughly 250,000 clones, around 85% being singletons. The sequenced sample was PBMCs or T cells enriched from blood (not recorded which). The receptors here all came from a woman between 45 and 65 years old who had recovered from COVID-19.

V is TRBV23-1 and J is TRBJ2-4; 8 bases line up with TRBD1. TRBV23-1 is noted as an ORF with a role that remains uncertain. V shed 4 bases, J shed 7 bases, and the junction held 3 bases outside the gene matches. This CDR3 spans 13 amino acids. Here the CDR3 reads CASSRDRSNIQYF. In nucleotides, the CDR3 is TGCGCCAGCAGTCGGGACAGGTCGAACATTCAGTACTTC.

The genes are TRBV5-1 and TRBJ1-1; maybe TRBD1 (5 bases). This CDR3 spans 12 amino acids. The V end lost 0 bases, the J end lost 12 bases, and 12 bases lay between the germline ends. Per germline, CDR1 SGHRS and CDR2 YFSETQ. CDR3 nucleotides: TGCGCCAGCAGCTTGGCCGTCGGGGGTACTTTCTTT. Translation: CASSLAVGGTFF.

This clone was recorded only once. V gene TRBV5-5 combines with J gene TRBJ1-5, with TRBD1 identical over 7 bases. After removal of 0 bases from V and 2 bases from J, the junction contained 2 bases not matched to a gene. The CDR3 consists of 15 residues. Per germline, CDR1 SGHKS and CDR2 YYEKEE (reference sequence). The CDR3 DNA is TGTGCCAGCAGCTTGGGCGGGACAGGCAATCAGCCCCAGCATTTT. Its translation: CASSLGGTGNQPQHF.

This clone occurred a few times. The chain combines TRBV5-1 with TRBJ1-1; possible D gene TRBD1, 6 bases. This CDR3 is 14 amino acids long. The V gene's germline CDR1 is SGHRS and CDR2 YFSETQ. The V and J ends lost 3 bases and 2 bases respectively, with 11 bases between them. Here the CDR3 reads CASSSDSFNTEAFF. The CDR3 DNA sequence: TGCGCCAGCAGCTCGGACAGCTTTAACACTGAAGCTTTCTTT.

The genes are TRBV19 and TRBJ2-1, with 11 bases that match TRBD2. V lost 5 bases and J lost 9; bases outside the gene matches: 9. CDR3 size: 15 residues. The V gene's germline CDR1 is LNHDA and CDR2 SQIVND (reference sequence). CDR3 nucleotide sequence: TGTGCCAGTAGTTTCTTAGCGGGAGGGCCCAGTGAGCAGTTCTTC. Translation: CASSFLAGGPSEQFF. The complete variable domain, with remaining parts taken from reference TRBV19 and TRBJ2-1, reads DGGITQSPKYLFRKEGQNVTLSCEQNLNHDAMYWYRQDPGQGLRLIYYSQIVNDFQKGDIAEGYSVSREKKESFPLTVTSAQKNPTAFYLCASSFLAGGPSEQFFGPGTRLTVL.

V gene TRBV28 combines with J gene TRBJ2-2; TRBD1 might be the D (6 bases). The germline gives CDR1 MDHEN, CDR2 SYDVKM. CDR3 length: 16 amino acids. V lost 7 bases, J lost 5 bases, and 20 bases lay in between. The CDR3 reads CASTALGRGRTGELFF. The CDR3 nucleotides read TGTGCCAGCACCGCGCTGGGCAGGGGTAGAACCGGGGAGCTGTTTTTT.

The chain has TRBV5-1 and TRBJ2-5; TRBD2 is a possible D gene (5 bases). The CDR3 runs to 11 residues. Trimming pared 7 bases from V and 4 bases from J, leaving 8 bases between. Germline V gene lookup returns CDR1 SGHRS and CDR2 YFSETQ. DNA for the CDR3: TGCGCCAGCGCCCGGGGAGAGACCCAGTACTTC. This encodes CASARGETQYF. The full variable domain, with the rest looked up from reference TRBV5-1 and TRBJ2-5, is KAGVTQTPRYLIKTRGQQVTLSCSPISGHRSVSWYQQTPGQGLQFLFEYFSETQRNKGNFPGRFSGRQFSNSRSEMNVSTLELGDSALYLCASARGETQYFGPGTRLLVL.

The chain is built from TRBV6-4 and TRBJ1-1, with D possibly TRBD1 on 6 matching bases. The V gene lost 4 bases and the J gene lost 5 bases, with 14 bases spanning the gap. Per germline, CDR1 MRHNA and CDR2 SNTAGT. The CDR3 loop spans 14 amino acids. Here the CDR3 reads CASSVAGDRTEAFF. In DNA form, the CDR3 reads TGTGCCAGCAGTGTAGCAGGGGATAGGACTGAAGCTTTCTTT.

V gene TRBV30 combines with J gene TRBJ2-3, with TRBD2 matching over 9 bases. Germline V CDR1 and CDR2: GTSNPN, SVGIG (reference sequence). Trimming removed 2 bases from V and 2 bases from J; junction bases left unmatched: 14. The CDR3 length is 18 residues. CDR3 bases: TGTGCCTGGAGTTTACCGGGACTAGCCTCACCGTACACAGATACGCAGTATTTT. Its protein is CAWSLPGLASPYTDTQYF.

The rearrangement joins TRBV6-1 to TRBJ2-7, with TRBD1 matching 8 bases. Germline values: CDR1 MNHNS, CDR2 SASEGT. The CDR3 is 14 amino acids. Unmatched junction bases numbered 5, after V lost 2 bases and J lost 5 bases. The CDR3 bases are TGTGCCAGCAGTGAACAGGGGGCGAGTAACGAGCAGTACTTC. Residues: CASSEQGASNEQYF.

This chain's CDR3 is CAISETRNTEAFF. For the CDR3, the DNA is TGTGCCATCAGTGAGACGAGGAACACTGAAGCTTTCTTT. The chain joins TRBV10-3 to TRBJ1-1, with unresolved D. Between the trimmed V and J ends, which lost 2 bases and 1 base, there was a span of 5 bases. This CDR3 is 13 amino acids long. Germline V gene data show CDR1 as ENHRY and CDR2 as SYGVKD.

This clone was observed once. Relative to the germline gene, one junction end is altered; a read error may explain this. The chain links TRBV7-7 to TRBJ2-5; D not resolved. This CDR3 has 12 residues. Germline V gene lookup returns CDR1 SSHAT and CDR2 FNYEAQ (reference sequence). The CDR3 bases are TGTGCTAGCAGCATAACCGGGGAGACCCAGTACTTC. Translated: CASSITGETQYF.

The chain links TRBV20-1 to TRBJ2-7, with TRBD2 as a possible D gene (6 bases). Germline V gene lookup returns CDR1 DFQATT and CDR2 SNEGSKA (reference sequence). V gave up 3 bases and J gave up 0 bases, with 12 bases separating them. The CDR3 runs to 14 residues. CDR3 bases: TGCAGTGCTAGTCGGGAGATTCACTCCTACGAGCAGTACTTC. This translates into CSASREIHSYEQYF.

The V and J genes are TRBV7-9 and TRBJ2-1; 12 bases are a match to TRBD2. J was trimmed by 6 bases and V by 1 base; bases with no gene match: 4. This CDR3 has 16 residues. From germline, CDR1 is SEHNR and CDR2 FQNEAQ (reference sequence). The CDR3 sequence: CASSLVTSGSTNEQFF. For the CDR3, the DNA is TGTGCCAGCAGCTTAGTGACTAGCGGGAGTACCAATGAGCAGTTCTTC.

The rearrangement joins TRBV27 to TRBJ2-7; 9 bases are a match to TRBD2. CDR1 and CDR2 (germline): MNHEY, SMNVEV (reference sequence). The CDR3 extends over 13 amino acids. Losses at the gene ends were 8 bases for V and 3 bases for J; bases not matched to a gene: 5. CDR3 sequence (DNA): TGTGCCAGCTCGGAGACTAGCGGCTACGAGCAGTACTTC. Amino acid sequence: CASSETSGYEQYF.

This clone has more than one count but fewer than ten. This chain joins TRBV10-3 and TRBJ1-2, with D tentatively TRBD1 (5 bases). Germline V gene lookup returns CDR1 ENHRY and CDR2 SYGVKD. CDR3 length: 16 residues. Trimming cost V 2 bases and J 0 bases, with 13 bases left between them. CDR3 residues: CAISEAQGISNYGYTF. DNA for the CDR3: TGTGCCATCAGTGAGGCCCAGGGTATATCTAACTATGGCTACACCTTC.

The chain has TRBV18 and TRBJ2-5, with D perhaps TRBD1 (5 bases). CDR1 and CDR2 from the germline V gene are KGHSH and LQKENI. The CDR3 covers 14 residues. Trimming stripped 2 bases from V and 4 bases from J, with 11 bases between. The chain's CDR3 is CASSPSGQGETQYF. In DNA form, the CDR3 reads TGTGCCAGCTCACCATCCGGACAAGGAGAGACCCAGTACTTC.

The J gene is TRBJ2-1, the V gene TRBV28; 9 bases align to TRBD2. Unmatched junction bases numbered 6, after V lost 1 base and J lost 8 bases. Germline V gives CDR1 MDHEN, CDR2 SYDVKM. The CDR3 spans 15 residues. The CDR3 spells CASSLSSLAGDEQFF. CDR3 DNA sequence: TGTGCCAGCAGTTTATCGTCCTTAGCGGGGGATGAGCAGTTCTTC.

On this clone: A junction boundary mismatches the germline segment, possibly from a read error. This chain connects TRBV7-7 to TRBJ2-5, with 12 bases fitting TRBD2. The CDR3 has 15 amino acids. The germline V gene encodes CDR1 SSHAT and CDR2 FNYEAQ (reference sequence). CDR3 region: CASTLAGGPGETQYF. The CDR3 DNA sequence: TGTGCTAGCACCCTAGCGGGAGGGCCAGGGGAGACCCAGTACTTC.

The CDR3: CASSPWDRANGYTF. The CDR3 nucleotides are TGTGCCAGCAGCCCCTGGGACAGGGCAAATGGCTACACCTTC. The chain is built from TRBV7-9 and TRBJ1-2; 9 positions match TRBD1. Germline CDR1 is SEHNR and CDR2 is FQNEAQ (reference sequence). This CDR3 has 14 residues. With 5 bases clipped from V and 6 bases from J, the junction kept 7 bases outside the gene matches.

The chain has TRBV19 and TRBJ2-7, with 7 bases fitting TRBD2. The germline gives CDR1 LNHDA, CDR2 SQIVND (reference sequence). V lost 6 bases, J lost 5 bases, and 13 bases stayed unmatched. The CDR3 is 15 amino acids. The CDR3 region has the DNA TGTGCCAGTAGCGCTAGGGAGGGGATTCTCGACGAGCAGTACTTC. Its protein product is CASSAREGILDEQYF.

This clone was seen just once. This chain uses TRBV4-2 with TRBJ2-7; D perhaps matches TRBD2 (6 bases). V dropped 3 bases and J dropped 2 bases, with 11 bases sitting between them. Germline V gene data show CDR1 as LGHNA and CDR2 as YNFKEQ. The CDR3 contains 14 residues. The CDR3, as DNA: TGTGCCAGCAGCCAGAGACTAGTCGCCTACGAGCAGTACTTC. This gives the protein CASSQRLVAYEQYF.

The J gene is TRBJ2-1, the V gene TRBV15; tentatively, D is TRBD1 (6 bases). V was shortened by 1 base and J by 4 bases, with 20 bases between the two germline ends. CDR3 length: 18 amino acids. Germline assignment: CDR1 LNHNV and CDR2 YYDKDF (reference sequence). The CDR3 reads CATSRARAGALSYNEQFF. The CDR3 DNA is TGTGCCACCAGCAGAGCTCGTGCAGGGGCTTTGAGTTACAATGAGCAGTTCTTC.

The genes are TRBV5-1 and TRBJ2-7, with 10 bases aligning to TRBD2. The CDR3 totals 13 residues. Germline CDR1 SGHRS, CDR2 YFSETQ. Trimming took 7 bases from V and 3 from J; bases not matched to a gene: 4. CDR3 loop: CASGTSGDYEQYF. In nucleotides, the CDR3 is TGCGCCAGCGGTACTAGCGGGGACTACGAGCAGTACTTC.

The J gene is TRBJ2-2, the V gene TRBV3-1 (or the pseudogene TRBV3-2); D is perhaps TRBD2 (6 bases). This CDR3 spans 16 amino acids. Germline assignment: CDR1 LGHDT and CDR2 YNNKEL (reference sequence). Trimming took 1 base from V and 7 from J, leaving 16 bases between them. The CDR3 is CASSQGGGLGGGELFF. The CDR3 DNA follows: TGTGCCAGCAGCCAAGGCGGCGGGCTGGGGGGCGGGGAGCTGTTTTTT.

The V and J genes are TRBV28 and TRBJ2-5, with D tentatively TRBD2 (7 bases). This CDR3 has 13 amino acids. CDR1 is MDHEN, CDR2 SYDVKM, per germline. The V and J ends lost 8 bases and 6 bases respectively, with 16 bases between them. The CDR3 region has the DNA TGTGCCAGCGGAGGGGGGGCGCCAAAGACCCAGTACTTC. Translated, it gives CASGGGAPKTQYF.

The rearrangement joins TRBV19 to TRBJ1-2; possibly TRBD1 for D (5 bases). Germline assignment: CDR1 LNHDA and CDR2 SQIVND (reference sequence). The germline V and J ends were trimmed by 8 bases and 5 bases, with 21 bases remaining between them. CDR3 size: 15 residues. The CDR3 DNA follows: TGTGCCAGTTCGGGGGATCCGACCTGGCAGTATGGCTACACCTTC. Protein sequence: CASSGDPTWQYGYTF.

The J gene is TRBJ2-2, the V gene TRBV9; the D gene is possibly TRBD2 (5 bases). The CDR3 is 14 residues long. Deletions cut 4 bases from V and 7 bases from J, with 14 bases between. The germline CDR1 and CDR2 sequences are SGDLS and YYNGEE. CDR3 in amino acids: CASSPVWAGGELFF. DNA of the CDR3: TGTGCCAGCAGCCCCGTATGGGCGGGCGGGGAGCTGTTTTTT.

V usage is TRBV6-5 and J usage is TRBJ1-2, with D tentatively TRBD1 (5 bases). Between the trimmed V and J ends, which lost 2 bases and 6 bases, there was a span of 16 bases. Germline loops: CDR1 MNHEY, CDR2 SVGAGI. This CDR3 has 15 residues. As DNA, the CDR3 is TGTGCCAGCAGTTACGATGCAGCCGAAGGGGATGGCTACACCTTC. Translating it yields CASSYDAAEGDGYTF.

The chain carries TRBV6-5 and TRBJ1-4; TRBD1 is a possible D gene (5 bases). Germline CDR1 reads MNHEY; CDR2 reads SVGAGI. Trimming stripped 4 bases from V and 5 bases from J, with 8 bases between. The length of the CDR3 is 13 residues. DNA of the CDR3: TGTGCCAGCAGTTCCGACAGCAATGAAAAACTGTTTTTT. It codes for CASSSDSNEKLFF.